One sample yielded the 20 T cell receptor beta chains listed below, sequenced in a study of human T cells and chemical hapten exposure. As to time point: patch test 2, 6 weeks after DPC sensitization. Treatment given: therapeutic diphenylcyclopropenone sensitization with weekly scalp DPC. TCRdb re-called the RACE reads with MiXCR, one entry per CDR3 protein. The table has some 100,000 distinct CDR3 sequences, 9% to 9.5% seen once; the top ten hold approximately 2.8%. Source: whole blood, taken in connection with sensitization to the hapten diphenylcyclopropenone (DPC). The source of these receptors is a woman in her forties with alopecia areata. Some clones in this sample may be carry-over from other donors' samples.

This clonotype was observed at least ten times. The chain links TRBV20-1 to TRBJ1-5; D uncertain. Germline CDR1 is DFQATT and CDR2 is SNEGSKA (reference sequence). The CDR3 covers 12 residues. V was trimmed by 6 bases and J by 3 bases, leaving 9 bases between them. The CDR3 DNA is TGCAGTGCCGGACGATTCAATCAGCCCCAGCATTTT. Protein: CSAGRFNQPQHF.

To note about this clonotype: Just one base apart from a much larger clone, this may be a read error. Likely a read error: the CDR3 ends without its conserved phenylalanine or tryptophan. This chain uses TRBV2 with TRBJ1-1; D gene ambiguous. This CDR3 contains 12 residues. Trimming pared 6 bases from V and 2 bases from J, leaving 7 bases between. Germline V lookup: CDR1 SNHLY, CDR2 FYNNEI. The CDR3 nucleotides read TGTGCCAGCAGACTAGGAAACACTGAAGCTTTCTCT. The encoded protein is CASRLGNTEAFS.

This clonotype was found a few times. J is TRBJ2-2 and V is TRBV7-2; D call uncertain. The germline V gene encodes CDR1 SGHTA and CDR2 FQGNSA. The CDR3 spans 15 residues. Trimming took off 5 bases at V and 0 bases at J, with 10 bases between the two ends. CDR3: CASSPPGANTGELFF. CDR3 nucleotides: TGTGCCAGCAGCCCCCCGGGCGCGAACACCGGGGAGCTGTTTTTT.

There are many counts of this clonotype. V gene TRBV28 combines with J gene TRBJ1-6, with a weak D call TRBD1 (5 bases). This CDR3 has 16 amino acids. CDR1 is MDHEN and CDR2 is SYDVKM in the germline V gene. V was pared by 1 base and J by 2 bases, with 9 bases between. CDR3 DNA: TGTGCCAGCAGTTTATCCGGGGGTACCTATAATTCACCCCTCCACTTT. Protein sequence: CASSLSGGTYNSPLHF.

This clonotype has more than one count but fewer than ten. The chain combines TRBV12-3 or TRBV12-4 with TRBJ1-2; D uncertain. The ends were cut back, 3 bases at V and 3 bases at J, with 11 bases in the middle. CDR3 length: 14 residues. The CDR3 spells CASSLARSDYGYTF. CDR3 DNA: TGTGCCAGCAGTTTGGCGCGGAGTGACTATGGCTACACCTTC.

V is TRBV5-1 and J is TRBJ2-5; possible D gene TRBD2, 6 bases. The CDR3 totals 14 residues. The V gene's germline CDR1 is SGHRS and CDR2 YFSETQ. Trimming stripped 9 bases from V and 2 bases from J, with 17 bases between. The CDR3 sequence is CATYSLASQETQYF. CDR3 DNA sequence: TGCGCCACCTATTCTCTAGCGAGTCAAGAGACCCAGTACTTC.

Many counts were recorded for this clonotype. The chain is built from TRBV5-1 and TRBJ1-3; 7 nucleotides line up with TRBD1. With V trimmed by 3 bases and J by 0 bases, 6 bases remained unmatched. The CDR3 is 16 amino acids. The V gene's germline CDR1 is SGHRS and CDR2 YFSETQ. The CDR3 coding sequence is TGCGCCAGCAGCTCCGGGACAGCATTCTCTGGAAACACCATATATTTT. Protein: CASSSGTAFSGNTIYF.

CDR3 DNA sequence: TGTGCCAGCAGCGTAGACAGCACAGATACGCAGTATTTT. Its translation: CASSVDSTDTQYF. The chain has TRBV9 and TRBJ2-3, with D uncertain. Trimming removed 0 bases at V and 0 bases at J, with 2 bases between. This CDR3 spans 13 amino acids. Germline V lookup: CDR1 SGDLS, CDR2 YYNGEE. The full variable domain, with the rest looked up from reference TRBV9 and TRBJ2-3, is DSGVTQTPKHLITATGQRVTLRCSPRSGDLSVYWYQQSLDQGLQFLIQYYNGEERAKGNILERFSAQQFPDLHSELNLSSLELGDSALYFCASSVDSTDTQYFGPGTRLTVL.

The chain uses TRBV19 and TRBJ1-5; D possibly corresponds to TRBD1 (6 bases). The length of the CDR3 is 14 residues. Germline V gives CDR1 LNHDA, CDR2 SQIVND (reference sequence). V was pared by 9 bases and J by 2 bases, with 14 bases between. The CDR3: CASRGQLRNQPQHF. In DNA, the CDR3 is TGTGCCAGCAGAGGACAGCTACGCAATCAGCCCCAGCATTTT.

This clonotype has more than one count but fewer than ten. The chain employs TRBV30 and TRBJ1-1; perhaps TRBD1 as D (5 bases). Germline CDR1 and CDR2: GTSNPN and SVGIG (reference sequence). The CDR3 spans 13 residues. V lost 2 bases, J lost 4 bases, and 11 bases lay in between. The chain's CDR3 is CAWSWDRRTEAFF. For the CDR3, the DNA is TGTGCCTGGAGTTGGGACCGGCGCACTGAAGCTTTCTTT.

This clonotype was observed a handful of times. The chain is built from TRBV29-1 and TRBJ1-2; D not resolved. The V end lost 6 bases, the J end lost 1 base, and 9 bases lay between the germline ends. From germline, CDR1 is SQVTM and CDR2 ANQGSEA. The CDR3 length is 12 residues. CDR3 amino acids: CSVPTSNYGYTF. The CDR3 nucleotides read TGCAGCGTCCCGACAAGTAACTATGGCTACACCTTC.

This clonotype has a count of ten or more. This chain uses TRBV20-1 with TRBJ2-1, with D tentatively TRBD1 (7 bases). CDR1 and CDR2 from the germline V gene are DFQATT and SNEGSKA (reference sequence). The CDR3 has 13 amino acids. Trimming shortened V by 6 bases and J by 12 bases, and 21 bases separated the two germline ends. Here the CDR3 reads CSAGGGGPEVQFF. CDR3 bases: TGCAGTGCCGGAGGGGGCGGGCCCGAGGTGCAGTTCTTC.

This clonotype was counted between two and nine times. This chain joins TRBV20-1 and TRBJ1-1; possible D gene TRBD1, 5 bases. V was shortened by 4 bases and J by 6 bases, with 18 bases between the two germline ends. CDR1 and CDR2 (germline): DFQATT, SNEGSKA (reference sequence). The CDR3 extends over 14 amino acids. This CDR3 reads CSATSRAAGAEAFF. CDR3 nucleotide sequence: TGCAGTGCTACCTCCAGGGCAGCGGGGGCTGAAGCTTTCTTT.

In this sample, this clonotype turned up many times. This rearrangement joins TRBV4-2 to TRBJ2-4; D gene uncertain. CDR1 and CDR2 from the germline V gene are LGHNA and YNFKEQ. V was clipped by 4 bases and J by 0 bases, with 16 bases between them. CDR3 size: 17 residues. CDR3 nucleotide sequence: TGTGCCAGCAGCCCCGCTACTACCTTTCTAGCCAAAAACATTCAGTACTTC. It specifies CASSPATTFLAKNIQYF.

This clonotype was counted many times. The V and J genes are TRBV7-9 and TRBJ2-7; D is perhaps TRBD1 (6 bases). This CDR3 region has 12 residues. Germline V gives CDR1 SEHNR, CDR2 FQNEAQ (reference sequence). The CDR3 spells CASGQGTYEQYF. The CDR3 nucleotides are TGTGCTTCCGGGCAGGGGACCTACGAGCAGTACTTC.

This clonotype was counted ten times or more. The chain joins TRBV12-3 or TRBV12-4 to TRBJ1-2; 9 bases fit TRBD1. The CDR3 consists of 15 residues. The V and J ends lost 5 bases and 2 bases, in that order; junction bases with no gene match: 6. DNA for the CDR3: TGTGCCAGCAGTCTTCCCGGGACAGGGAACTATGGCTACACCTTC. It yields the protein CASSLPGTGNYGYTF.

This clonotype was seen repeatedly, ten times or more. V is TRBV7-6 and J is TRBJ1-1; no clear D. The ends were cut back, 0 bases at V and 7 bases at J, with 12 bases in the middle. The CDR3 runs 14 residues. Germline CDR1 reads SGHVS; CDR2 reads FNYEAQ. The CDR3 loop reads CASSLALQPREAFF. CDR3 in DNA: TGTGCCAGCAGCTTAGCGCTTCAGCCCCGTGAAGCTTTCTTT.

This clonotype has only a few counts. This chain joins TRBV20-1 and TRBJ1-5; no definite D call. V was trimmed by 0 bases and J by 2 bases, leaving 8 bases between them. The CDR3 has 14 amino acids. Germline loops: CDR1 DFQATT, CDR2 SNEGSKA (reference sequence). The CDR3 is CSARDWRGNQPQHF. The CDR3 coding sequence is TGCAGTGCTAGAGATTGGAGGGGCAATCAGCCCCAGCATTTT.

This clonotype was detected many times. The CDR3 sequence is CSLRTDLTNTEAFF. CDR3 DNA: TGCAGCCTCCGGACCGACCTAACGAACACTGAAGCTTTCTTT. V and J are TRBV29-1 and TRBJ1-1; D not certain. In germline, CDR1 is SQVTM, CDR2 ANQGSEA. The CDR3 runs to 14 residues. Deletions cut 8 bases from V and 1 base from J, with 17 bases between.

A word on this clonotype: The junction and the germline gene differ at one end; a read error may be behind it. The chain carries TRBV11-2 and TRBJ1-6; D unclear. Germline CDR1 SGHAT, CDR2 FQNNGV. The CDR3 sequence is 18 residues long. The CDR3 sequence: CASSLGIEGGSYNLPLHF. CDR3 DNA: TGTGCCAGCAGCTTAGGTATTGAGGGAGGGTCCTATAATTTACCCCTCCACTTT.